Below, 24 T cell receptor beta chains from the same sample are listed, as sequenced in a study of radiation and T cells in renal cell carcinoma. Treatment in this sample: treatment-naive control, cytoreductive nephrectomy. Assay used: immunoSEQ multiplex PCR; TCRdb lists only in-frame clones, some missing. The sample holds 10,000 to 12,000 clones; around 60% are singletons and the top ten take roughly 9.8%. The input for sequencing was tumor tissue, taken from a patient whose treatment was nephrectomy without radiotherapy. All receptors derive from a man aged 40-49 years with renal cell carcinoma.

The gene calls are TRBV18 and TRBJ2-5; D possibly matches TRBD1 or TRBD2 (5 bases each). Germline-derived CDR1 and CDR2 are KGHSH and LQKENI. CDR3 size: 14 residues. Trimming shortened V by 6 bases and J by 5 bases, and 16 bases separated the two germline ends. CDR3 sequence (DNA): TGTGCCAGCTCCCACGCTCGGGGCCAGGAGACCCAGTACTTC. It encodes CASSHARGQETQYF.

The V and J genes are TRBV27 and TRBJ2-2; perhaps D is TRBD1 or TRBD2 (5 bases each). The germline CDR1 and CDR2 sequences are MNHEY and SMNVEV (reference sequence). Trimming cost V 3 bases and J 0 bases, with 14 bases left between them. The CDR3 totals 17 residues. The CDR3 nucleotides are TGTGCCAGCAGTTTCCTGAGAGGGGCCTCGAACACCGGGGAGCTGTTTTTT. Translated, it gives CASSFLRGASNTGELFF.

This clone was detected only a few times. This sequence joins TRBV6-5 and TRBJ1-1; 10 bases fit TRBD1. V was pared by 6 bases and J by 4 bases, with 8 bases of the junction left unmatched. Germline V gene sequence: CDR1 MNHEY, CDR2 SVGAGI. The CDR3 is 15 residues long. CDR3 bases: TGTGCCAGCAGAGTGGGACAGGGGTATCGCACTGAAGCTTTCTTT. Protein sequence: CASRVGQGYRTEAFF.

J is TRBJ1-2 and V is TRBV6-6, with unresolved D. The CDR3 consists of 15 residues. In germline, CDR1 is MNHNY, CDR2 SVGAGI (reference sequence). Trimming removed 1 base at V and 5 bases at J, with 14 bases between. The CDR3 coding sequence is TGTGCCAGCAGTTACTTTTGGGGATATATGTATGGCTACACCTTC. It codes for CASSYFWGYMYGYTF.

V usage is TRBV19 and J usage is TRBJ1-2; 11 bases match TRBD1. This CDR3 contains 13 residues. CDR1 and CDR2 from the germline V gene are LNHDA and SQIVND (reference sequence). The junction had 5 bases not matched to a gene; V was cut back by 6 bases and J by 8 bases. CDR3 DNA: TGTGCCAGTAGGTGGACAGGGGGCGCCGGCTACACCTTC. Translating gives CASRWTGGAGYTF. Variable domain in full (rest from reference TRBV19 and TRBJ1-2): DGGITQSPKYLFRKEGQNVTLSCEQNLNHDAMYWYRQDPGQGLRLIYYSQIVNDFQKGDIAEGYSVSREKKESFPLTVTSAQKNPTAFYLCASRWTGGAGYTFGSGTRLTVV.

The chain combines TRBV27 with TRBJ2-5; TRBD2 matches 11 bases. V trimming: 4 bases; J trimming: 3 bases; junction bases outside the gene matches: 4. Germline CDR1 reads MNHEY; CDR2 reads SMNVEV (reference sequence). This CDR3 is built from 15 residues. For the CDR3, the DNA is TGTGCCAGCAGTTCCGGGACTAGCGGCAAAGAGACCCAGTACTTC. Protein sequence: CASSSGTSGKETQYF.

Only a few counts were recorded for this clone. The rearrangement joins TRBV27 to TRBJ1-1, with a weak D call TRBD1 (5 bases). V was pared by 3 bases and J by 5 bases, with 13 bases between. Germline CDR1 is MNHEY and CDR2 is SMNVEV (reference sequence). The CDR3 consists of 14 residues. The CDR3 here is CASSFYGGRTEAFF. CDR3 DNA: TGTGCCAGCAGTTTCTACGGGGGTCGGACTGAAGCTTTCTTT.

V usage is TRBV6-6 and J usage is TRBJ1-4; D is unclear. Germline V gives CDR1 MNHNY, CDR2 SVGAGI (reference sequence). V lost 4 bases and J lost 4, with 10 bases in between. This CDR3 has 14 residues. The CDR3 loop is CASSLMGYNEKLFF. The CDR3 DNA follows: TGTGCCAGCAGTTTAATGGGGTATAATGAAAAACTGTTTTTT.

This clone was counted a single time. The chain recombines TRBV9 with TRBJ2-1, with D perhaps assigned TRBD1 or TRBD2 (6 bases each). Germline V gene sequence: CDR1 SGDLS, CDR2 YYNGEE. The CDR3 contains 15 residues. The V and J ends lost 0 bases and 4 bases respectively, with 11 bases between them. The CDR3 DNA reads TGTGCCAGCAGCGTAGAGGGGGGTGGTTACAATGAGCAGTTCTTC. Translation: CASSVEGGGYNEQFF.

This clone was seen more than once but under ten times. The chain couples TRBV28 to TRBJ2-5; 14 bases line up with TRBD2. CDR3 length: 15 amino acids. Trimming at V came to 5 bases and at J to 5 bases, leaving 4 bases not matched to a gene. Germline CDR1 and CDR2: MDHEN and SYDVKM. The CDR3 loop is CASSLGLAGVETQYF. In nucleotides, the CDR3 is TGTGCCAGCAGTCTGGGACTAGCGGGAGTGGAGACCCAGTACTTC.

This chain's CDR3 is CASSLGETQYF. As DNA, the CDR3 is TGTGCCAGCAGCTTAGGGGAGACCCAGTACTTC. The chain recombines TRBV11-2 with TRBJ2-5; D unresolved. There are 11 residues in the CDR3. Trimming left V 1 base short and J 5 bases short, with 2 bases between. The V gene's germline CDR1 is SGHAT and CDR2 FQNNGV.

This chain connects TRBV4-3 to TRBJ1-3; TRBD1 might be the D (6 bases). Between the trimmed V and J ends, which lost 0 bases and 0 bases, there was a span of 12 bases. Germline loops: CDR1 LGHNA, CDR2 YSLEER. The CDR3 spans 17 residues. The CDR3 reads CASSQDHGGLSGNTIYF. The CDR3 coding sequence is TGCGCCAGCAGCCAAGATCACGGGGGCCTCTCTGGAAACACCATATATTTT.

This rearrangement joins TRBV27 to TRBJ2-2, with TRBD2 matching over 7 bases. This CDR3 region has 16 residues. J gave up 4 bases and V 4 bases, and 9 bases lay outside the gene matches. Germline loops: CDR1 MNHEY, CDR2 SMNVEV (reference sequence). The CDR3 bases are TGTGCCAGCAGTTCGAGCGGGGCCCTGGTCACCGGGGAGCTGTTTTTT. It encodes CASSSSGALVTGELFF.

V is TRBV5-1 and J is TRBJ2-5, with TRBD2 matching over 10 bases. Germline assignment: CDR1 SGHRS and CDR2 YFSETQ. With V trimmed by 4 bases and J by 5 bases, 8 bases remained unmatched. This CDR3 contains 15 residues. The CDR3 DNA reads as TGCGCCAGCAGCCTAGGGACTAGCGCGTGGGAGACCCAGTACTTC. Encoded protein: CASSLGTSAWETQYF.

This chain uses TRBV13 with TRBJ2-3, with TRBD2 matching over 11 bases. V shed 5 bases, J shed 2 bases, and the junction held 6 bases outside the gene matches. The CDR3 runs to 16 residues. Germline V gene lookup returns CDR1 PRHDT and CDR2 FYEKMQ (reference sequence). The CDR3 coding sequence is TGTGCCAGCAGCCGCGGGACTAGCGGCCTCACAGATACGCAGTATTTT. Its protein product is CASSRGTSGLTDTQYF.

CDR3 loop: CASSQPGLEETQYF. CDR3 nucleotides: TGCGCCAGCAGTCAACCCGGACTGGAAGAGACCCAGTACTTC. The chain is built from TRBV23-1 and TRBJ2-5; D may be TRBD2 (5 bases). TRBV23-1 is known as an ORF, though its function is uncertain. The CDR3 extends over 14 amino acids. Trimming shortened V by 2 bases and J by 3 bases, and 10 bases separated the two germline ends.

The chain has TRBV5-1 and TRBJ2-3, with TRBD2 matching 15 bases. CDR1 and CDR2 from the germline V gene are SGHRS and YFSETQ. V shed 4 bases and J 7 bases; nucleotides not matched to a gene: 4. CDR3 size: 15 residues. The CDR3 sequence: CASSDGLAGGYTQYF. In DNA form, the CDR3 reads TGCGCCAGCAGCGATGGACTAGCGGGAGGGTATACGCAGTATTTT.

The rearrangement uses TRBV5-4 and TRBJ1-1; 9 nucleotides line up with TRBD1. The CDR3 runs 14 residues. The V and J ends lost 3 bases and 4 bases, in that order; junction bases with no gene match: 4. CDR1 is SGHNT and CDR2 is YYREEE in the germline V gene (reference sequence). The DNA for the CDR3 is TGTGCCAGCAGCTCAACAGGGGGCGGCACTGAAGCTTTCTTT. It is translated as CASSSTGGGTEAFF.

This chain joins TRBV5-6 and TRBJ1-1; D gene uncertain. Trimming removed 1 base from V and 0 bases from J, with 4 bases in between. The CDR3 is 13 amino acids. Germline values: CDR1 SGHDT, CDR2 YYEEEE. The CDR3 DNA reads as TGTGCCAGCAGCTTGAACCTGAACACTGAAGCTTTCTTT. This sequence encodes CASSLNLNTEAFF.

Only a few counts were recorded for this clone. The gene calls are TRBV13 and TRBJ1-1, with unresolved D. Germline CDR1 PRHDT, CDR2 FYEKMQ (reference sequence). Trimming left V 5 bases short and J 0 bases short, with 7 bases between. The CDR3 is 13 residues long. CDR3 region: CASSLPLNTEAFF. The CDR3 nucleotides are TGTGCCAGCAGCCTACCACTGAACACTGAAGCTTTCTTT.

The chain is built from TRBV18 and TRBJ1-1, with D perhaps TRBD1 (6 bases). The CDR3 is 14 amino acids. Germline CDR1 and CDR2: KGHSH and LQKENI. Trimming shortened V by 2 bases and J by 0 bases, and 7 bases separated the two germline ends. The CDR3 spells CASSPGGVNTEAFF. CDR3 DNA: TGTGCCAGCTCACCAGGGGGCGTGAACACTGAAGCTTTCTTT.

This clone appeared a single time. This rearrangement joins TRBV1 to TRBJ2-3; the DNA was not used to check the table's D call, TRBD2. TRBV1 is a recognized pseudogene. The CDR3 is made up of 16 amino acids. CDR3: CTSSWGLAGVEDTQYF. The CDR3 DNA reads TGCACCAGCAGCTGGGGACTAGCGGGAGTCGAAGATACGCAGTATTTT.

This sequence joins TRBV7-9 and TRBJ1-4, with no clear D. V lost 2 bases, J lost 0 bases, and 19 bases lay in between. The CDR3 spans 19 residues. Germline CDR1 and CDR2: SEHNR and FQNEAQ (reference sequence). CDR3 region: CASSLWDAGWKATNEKLFF. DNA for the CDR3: TGTGCCAGCAGCTTATGGGATGCGGGGTGGAAAGCAACTAATGAAAAACTGTTTTTT.

CDR3 bases: TGTGCCAGCAGTCCTCTTGGGGCGGGAGGGCCGGAGACCGGGGAGCTGTTTTTT. Residues: CASSPLGAGGPETGELFF. The rearrangement uses TRBV27 and TRBJ2-2; the match to TRBD2 covers 9 bases. The CDR3 extends over 18 amino acids. V trimming: 5 bases; J trimming: 5 bases; junction bases outside the gene matches: 15. Germline V lookup: CDR1 MNHEY, CDR2 SMNVEV (reference sequence).